This entry features one T cell receptor (beta chain) sequence. No antigen is known for it. TCR cDNA, made by 5'RACE template switching, carried an added universal primer site and UMIs. TCRdb reprocessed the 5' RACE reads with MiXCR, giving one entry per CDR3 protein. The data contain about 550,000 distinct CDR3 sequences, 15% to 20% of them seen just once; the ten biggest clones take up roughly an eighth. The data were obtained in a study of T cells after yellow fever vaccination. At the level of the study: In the case of low-cell-number fractions, SMART-Seq v4 Ultra Low Input was used for preparation. Study-level findings and limits: Once the booster was given, most primary-vaccination clones reappeared, at about 96% for CD4 and around 90% for CD8. Relatively few clonotypes were ones that appeared in both CD4 and CD8 compartments.

With 3 bases clipped from V and 2 bases from J, the junction kept 4 bases outside the gene matches. Per the germline V gene, CDR1 is GTSNPN and CDR2 is SVGIG (reference sequence). CDR3 length: 14 residues. The chain uses TRBV30 and TRBJ2-7, with 10 bases identical to TRBD1. This specimen was PBMCs, taken 15 days after the yellow fever booster vaccination. This sequence was found in a man under 40 who received the YFV17D yellow fever vaccine. The CDR3 sequence: CAWRGGQGTYEQYF. CDR3 DNA sequence: TGTGCCTGGAGAGGGGGACAGGGGACCTACGAGCAGTACTTC.